One and the same sample provided the 5 T cell receptor beta chains below, sequenced in a study of early T cells in non-severe SARS-CoV-2 infection. TCRdb itself ran the 5' RACE reads through MiXCR, one entry per CDR3 protein. Of some 30,000 distinct CDR3 sequences in the sample, approximately 5.4% were seen once. The sample taken for sequencing was whole blood. These receptors all stem from an adult who was a healthcare worker with PCR-confirmed SARS-CoV-2 infection or an uninfected control (not recorded which).

This clonotype was counted ten times or more. The gene calls are TRBV2 and TRBJ1-5, with D possibly being TRBD1 (6 bases). The length of the CDR3 is 15 residues. Germline CDR1 reads SNHLY; CDR2 reads FYNNEI. Trimming took 5 bases from V and 0 from J, leaving 11 bases between them. The CDR3 nucleotides are TGTGCCAGCAGTCGCCAGGGGCTTAGCAATCAGCCCCAGCATTTT. It codes for CASSRQGLSNQPQHF.

This clonotype was recorded a few times. The chain is built from TRBV20-1 and TRBJ2-1, with a weak D call TRBD1 (6 bases). The V end lost 3 bases, the J end lost 4 bases, and 16 bases lay between the germline ends. CDR3 length: 15 amino acids. Germline V gene data show CDR1 as DFQATT and CDR2 as SNEGSKA (reference sequence). CDR3 in amino acids: CSARTTRTDYNEQFF. In DNA form, the CDR3 reads TGCAGTGCTAGGACAACCAGGACAGATTACAATGAGCAGTTCTTC.

This clonotype has a count of ten or more. This rearrangement joins TRBV13 to TRBJ2-2; the D is unclear. The CDR3 has 14 amino acids. Germline assignment: CDR1 PRHDT and CDR2 FYEKMQ (reference sequence). Trimming left V 5 bases short and J 4 bases short, with 11 bases between. The CDR3 sequence: CASSRTQSTGELFF. The CDR3 nucleotides read TGTGCCAGCAGCCGAACCCAAAGCACCGGGGAGCTGTTTTTT.

This clonotype was counted ten times or more. This rearrangement joins TRBV7-9 to TRBJ2-5, with TRBD2 matching over 10 bases. V was clipped by 5 bases and J by 4 bases; unmatched bases: 4. CDR3 length: 14 residues. Germline CDR1 SEHNR, CDR2 FQNEAQ (reference sequence). CDR3 amino acids: CASSIGLAAETQYF. The CDR3 DNA is TGTGCCAGCAGCATAGGACTAGCGGCAGAGACCCAGTACTTC.

At least ten counts were recorded for this clonotype. This rearrangement joins TRBV30 to TRBJ2-2, with D tentatively TRBD1 (6 bases). The CDR3 has 14 residues. The germline V and J ends were trimmed by 4 bases and 2 bases, with 11 bases remaining between them. Germline V lookup: CDR1 GTSNPN, CDR2 SVGIG (reference sequence). The CDR3 loop is CAWTGEINTGELFF. Here the CDR3 DNA reads TGTGCCTGGACAGGGGAAATTAACACCGGGGAGCTGTTTTTT.